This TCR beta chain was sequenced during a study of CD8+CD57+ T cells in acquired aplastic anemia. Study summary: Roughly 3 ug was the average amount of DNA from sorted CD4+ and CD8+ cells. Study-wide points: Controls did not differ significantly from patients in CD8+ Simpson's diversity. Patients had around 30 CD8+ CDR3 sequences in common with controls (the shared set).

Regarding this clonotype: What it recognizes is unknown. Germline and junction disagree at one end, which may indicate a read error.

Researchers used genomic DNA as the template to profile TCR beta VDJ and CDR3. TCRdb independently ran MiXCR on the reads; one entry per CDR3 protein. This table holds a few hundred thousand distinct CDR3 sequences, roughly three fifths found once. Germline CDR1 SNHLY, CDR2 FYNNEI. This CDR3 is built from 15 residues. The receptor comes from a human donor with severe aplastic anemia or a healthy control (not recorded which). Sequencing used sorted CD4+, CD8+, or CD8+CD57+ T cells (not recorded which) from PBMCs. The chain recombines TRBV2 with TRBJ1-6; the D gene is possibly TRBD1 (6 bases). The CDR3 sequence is CASSEGGISSPPLHF. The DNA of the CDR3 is TGTGCCAGCAGCGAAGGGGGGATCTCTTCTCCACCCCTCCACTTT.